This T cell receptor (beta chain) came from a study of patients and donors after allogeneic stem cell transplantation. TCRdb called the RT-PCR reads again in MiXCR, with one record for every CDR3 protein. This sample carries 390,000 or so distinct CDR3 sequences, 16% of them seen once, and the ten largest clones take roughly 7%. V lost 5 bases and J lost 7, with 8 bases in between. CDR1 MNHEY and CDR2 SVGAGI come from the germline V gene. The CDR3 runs to 11 residues. The sequence was obtained from a human donor who was either an allogeneic HSCT recipient or a stem cell or donor lymphocyte infusion donor (not recorded which). It is not recorded whose cells these are; they may come from a transplant donor. This chain uses TRBV6-5 with TRBJ1-1; no firm D call. The sample was blood, either unsorted or a sorted T cell fraction (not recorded which). The CDR3 protein is CASSHGREAFF. CDR3 in DNA: TGTGCCAGCAGTCACGGACGTGAAGCTTTCTTT.